This is a list of T cell receptor beta chains from one sample in a study of cytomegalovirus exposure and HLA in healthy donors. Produced via immunoSEQ multiplex PCR; TCRdb's table is partial and in-frame only. The table lists 90,000 to 130,000 clones, with approximately 6.8% in the top ten. Material for sequencing was PBMCs. These receptors came from a man aged 35-49 years in good health and CMV-seropositive. Each CDR3 is given with its conserved first and last residue. D genes are given only for firm matches.

d_call,v_call,j_call,cdr3_aa,cdr3_nt
.,TRBV29-1,TRBJ2-7,CSVEDRTVSSYEQYF,TGCAGCGTTGAAGATAGGACAGTGAGCTCCTACGAGCAGTACTTC
.,TRBV19,TRBJ1-2,CASSSTRGSNYGYTF,TGTGCCAGTAGCTCCACGCGGGGCAGCAACTATGGCTACACCTTC
.,TRBV11-2,TRBJ1-2,CASSQQPTGANYGYTF,TGTGCCAGCAGCCAACAACCGACAGGTGCTAACTATGGCTACACCTTC
.,TRBV20-1,TRBJ2-3,CSAKVGGTQYF,TGCAGTGCTAAGGTCGGAGGTACGCAGTATTTT
.,TRBV5-1,TRBJ1-1,CASSLGAGWDTEAFF,TGCGCCAGCAGCTTGGGGGCAGGTTGGGACACTGAAGCTTTCTTT
.,TRBV7-2,TRBJ2-1,CASSRATRARVSPWNEQFF,TGTGCCAGCAGCCGAGCGACCCGAGCGAGGGTCTCCCCCTGGAATGAGCAGTTCTTC
TRBD2,TRBV5-1,TRBJ2-3,CASSLEGGLAGGISTDTQYF,TGCGCCAGCAGCTTGGAAGGCGGGCTAGCGGGAGGCATTTCCACAGATACGCAGTATTTT
.,TRBV5-1,TRBJ2-7,CASSLAGEGGYEQYF,TGCGCCAGCAGCTTGGCGGGAGAGGGAGGCTACGAGCAGTACTTC
.,TRBV28,TRBJ2-3,CASSLVAGGTDTQYF,TGTGCCAGCAGTTTAGTAGCAGGGGGCACAGATACGCAGTATTTT
TRBD1,TRBV27,TRBJ2-7,CASRSPGTGLGNEQYF,TGTGCCAGCAGATCCCCCGGGACAGGGCTCGGGAACGAGCAGTACTTC
.,TRBV27,TRBJ2-7,CASSPVQGRGTEQYF,TGTGCCAGCAGTCCCGTACAGGGTCGGGGCACCGAGCAGTACTTC
TRBD1,TRBV6-1,TRBJ1-4,CASSRTGGWEKLFF,TGTGCCAGCAGTAGGACAGGGGGTTGGGAAAAACTGTTTTTT
.,TRBV28,TRBJ2-2,CASTLTRGFTGELFF,TGTGCCAGCACCCTAACACGGGGGTTCACCGGGGAGCTGTTTTTT
.,TRBV6-5,TRBJ2-3,CASSPPYTDTQYF,TGTGCCAGCAGTCCCCCCTACACAGATACGCAGTATTTT
TRBD2,TRBV5-1,TRBJ2-2,CASSPEREVGTGELFF,TGCGCCAGCAGCCCGGAGCGGGAGGTCGGCACCGGGGAGCTGTTTTTT
.,TRBV7-9,TRBJ2-6,CASSFGRGEFSGANVLTF,TGTGCCAGCAGCTTCGGCAGGGGCGAGTTCTCTGGGGCCAACGTCCTGACTTTC
TRBD1,TRBV4-1,TRBJ2-7,CASSPTQGAFYEQYF,TGCGCCAGCAGCCCGACGCAGGGGGCTTTCTACGAGCAGTACTTC
TRBD2,TRBV28,TRBJ2-5,CASSPLAGGSETQYF,TGTGCCAGCAGCCCTCTAGCGGGAGGTAGTGAGACCCAGTACTTC
.,TRBV9,TRBJ2-7,CASSVTTGPNYEQYF,TGTGCCAGCAGCGTAACTACAGGTCCTAACTACGAGCAGTACTTC
TRBD1,TRBV7-9,TRBJ2-7,CASSTRTGGTSYEQYF,TGTGCCAGCAGCACCCGGACAGGGGGTACGTCCTACGAGCAGTACTTC
TRBD1,TRBV10-1,TRBJ1-2,CASSPGQGQYGYTF,TGCGCCAGCAGCCCGGGACAGGGGCAATATGGCTACACCTTC
TRBD1,TRBV29-1,TRBJ1-2,CSVVPEDRVGGYTF,TGCAGCGTTGTCCCCGAGGACAGGGTTGGTGGCTACACCTTC
TRBD2,TRBV5-4,TRBJ2-7,CASSVGTSGPREQYF,TGTGCCAGCAGCGTAGGGACTAGCGGGCCCCGAGAGCAGTACTTC
TRBD2,TRBV6-1,TRBJ2-1,CASSGPPAHGGGRAHNEQFF,TGTGCCAGCAGTGGCCCACCAGCCCACGGCGGCGGGAGGGCCCACAATGAGCAGTTCTTC
TRBD1,TRBV18,TRBJ2-2,CASSDGQGTTGELFF,TGTGCCAGCTCAGATGGACAGGGAACCACCGGGGAGCTGTTTTTT
TRBD2,TRBV28,TRBJ2-1,CASNQREGRGDEQFF,TGTGCCAGCAACCAGCGGGAGGGCCGGGGGGATGAGCAGTTCTTC
TRBD1,TRBV6-5,TRBJ2-7,CASRRHKQGAYEQYF,TGTGCCAGCAGACGCCACAAACAGGGGGCTTACGAGCAGTACTTC
.,TRBV5-1,TRBJ2-7,CASSPDRNSYEQYF,TGCGCCAGCAGCCCGGACAGAAACTCCTACGAGCAGTACTTC
TRBD1,TRBV19,TRBJ2-2,CASSISRGRARELFF,TGTGCCAGTAGTATATCCAGGGGGCGCGCACGGGAGCTGTTTTTT
TRBD2,TRBV2,TRBJ2-7,CASSGGFYEQYF,TGTGCCAGCTCCGGGGGGTTCTACGAGCAGTACTTC
TRBD1,TRBV6-5,TRBJ2-7,CASSPGTGAAYEQYF,TGTGCCAGCAGTCCTGGGACAGGGGCGGCGTACGAGCAGTACTTC
.,TRBV10-3,TRBJ1-4,CAISEGGHAREKLFF,TGTGCCATCAGTGAGGGTGGACACGCTCGGGAAAAACTGTTTTTT
TRBD1,TRBV28,TRBJ1-4,CASSVTPGGDQEKLFF,TGTGCCAGCAGTGTAACCCCAGGGGGCGATCAGGAAAAACTGTTTTTT
TRBD2,TRBV11-1,TRBJ2-3,CASSEPGLGTDTQYF,TGTGCCAGCAGCGAACCGGGACTAGGCACAGATACGCAGTATTTT
TRBD1,TRBV19,TRBJ2-6,CASSPGTAGANVLTF,TGTGCCAGTAGCCCGGGGACAGCTGGGGCCAACGTCCTGACTTTC
.,TRBV7-9,TRBJ2-2,CASSLDGYTGELFF,TGTGCCAGCAGCTTAGACGGGTACACCGGGGAGCTGTTTTTT
.,TRBV15,TRBJ2-1,CATSRDRGYNEQFF,TGTGCCACCAGCAGAGATAGGGGGTACAATGAGCAGTTCTTC
TRBD2,TRBV2,TRBJ2-2,CASSESGTSTGELFF,TGTGCCAGCAGTGAATCCGGGACTAGTACCGGGGAGCTGTTTTTT
.,TRBV6-5,TRBJ1-2,CASSYGATYGYTF,TGTGCCAGCAGTTACGGGGCGACCTATGGCTACACCTTC
TRBD2,TRBV5-4,TRBJ2-5,CASSRPSGSQETQYF,TGTGCCAGCAGCCGCCCTAGCGGAAGTCAAGAGACCCAGTACTTC
TRBD2,TRBV7-2,TRBJ2-2,CASSLVGLATGELFF,TGTGCCAGCAGCTTAGTGGGACTAGCGACCGGGGAGCTGTTTTTT
TRBD1,TRBV7-3,TRBJ2-7,CASSSGQGVGEQYF,TGTGCCAGCAGCTCGGGACAGGGGGTAGGCGAGCAGTACTTC
.,TRBV18,TRBJ1-1,CASSQTGSGAFF,TGTGCCAGCTCCCAAACAGGGTCTGGAGCTTTCTTT
.,TRBV18,TRBJ1-3,CASSPRQISSGNTIYF,TGTGCCAGCTCACCACGACAAATCTCCTCTGGAAACACCATATATTTT
TRBD2,TRBV14,TRBJ2-1,CASSQSSLSGRANNEQFF,TGTGCCAGCAGCCAATCCTCACTTAGCGGGAGGGCCAACAATGAGCAGTTCTTC
.,TRBV5-1,TRBJ2-1,CASSLWRGKDEQFF,TGCGCCAGCAGCTTGTGGCGGGGTAAAGATGAGCAGTTCTTC
TRBD1,TRBV6-4,TRBJ2-7,CASSRDGQGLYEQYF,TGTGCCAGCAGTCGCGACGGACAGGGCCTATACGAGCAGTACTTC
.,TRBV13,TRBJ1-5,CASSPGGGSWNQPRHF,TGTGCCAGCAGCCCCGGGGGGGGGTCGTGGAATCAGCCCCGGCATTTT
.,TRBV4-3,TRBJ1-5,CASSQDGGANQPQHF,TGCGCCAGCAGCCAAGACGGCGGCGCTAATCAGCCCCAGCATTTT
TRBD1,TRBV6-1,TRBJ2-1,CASTRAAGGGNEQFF,TGTGCCAGCACGAGAGCCGCAGGGGGCGGGAATGAGCAGTTCTTC
.,TRBV5-1,TRBJ1-2,CASSLVQGNFYGYTF,TGCGCCAGCAGCTTGGTCCAGGGTAATTTTTATGGCTACACCTTC
TRBD1,TRBV5-4,TRBJ2-2,CASRPGQGGTGELFF,TGTGCCAGCAGACCGGGACAGGGAGGCACCGGGGAGCTGTTTTTT
.,TRBV6-1,TRBJ2-7,CASRPGAYEQYF,TGTGCCAGCAGACCAGGGGCCTACGAGCAGTACTTC
.,TRBV11-2,TRBJ2-7,CASSYRQGLEQYF,TGTGCCAGCAGTTATAGGCAGGGTCTCGAGCAGTACTTC
TRBD2,TRBV10-3,TRBJ2-5,CAIRNPSGSHETQYF,TGTGCCATCAGAAATCCTAGCGGGAGTCACGAGACCCAGTACTTC
.,TRBV9,TRBJ2-7,CASSVGWSGASYEQYF,TGTGCCAGCAGCGTAGGGTGGAGCGGAGCCTCCTACGAGCAGTACTTC
TRBD2,TRBV7-2,TRBJ2-7,CASSKARGRLADYEQYF,TGTGCCAGCAGCAAGGCGCGGGGACGACTAGCGGACTACGAGCAGTACTTC
.,TRBV7-2,TRBJ2-1,CASSLQTGWVNEQFF,TGTGCCAGCAGCTTACAGACGGGATGGGTCAATGAGCAGTTCTTC